This T cell receptor beta chain was sequenced during a study of T cell responses to AZD1222 COVID-19 vaccine (dated by TCRdb to about 2021). About the full investigation: AZD1222 recipients with second doses at about 4 weeks or about 12 weeks were pooled, because spike-specific TCR depth and breadth did not differ between schedules. Trial participants were enrolled into age subgroups of 18-55, 56-69 and 70-plus years, which contained about 150, 28 and 57 TCR-sequenced participants, respectively. TCR sequencing covered roughly 230 trial participants: 200 to 220 given two doses of AZD1222 and about 26 given two doses of MenACWY control vaccine.

What the study reported, not specific to this receptor: After two AZD1222 doses, both the breadth and the depth of spike-specific TCRs were significantly higher than at day 0 and than in MenACWY recipients. The 56-69-year group was small, and its depth increase did not reach significance, likely because of low power. Conclusions about previously exposed vaccinees are limited, since just a handful of AZD1222 recipients were seropositive for SARS-CoV-2 at baseline. The whole spike protein was spanned by vaccine-associated CD4 TCRs, and dominant responses were seen in regions 160-218 and 743-854. Because no samples from the day 14 peak response were available, repertoires could be characterized only after the peak T cell response. Participants were mostly white British, with more females than males. The authors suggested clonal diversity may have been underestimated. Reportedly, close to half of the unique spike-specific TCRs recognized epitopes lying outside the regions that are mutated in the B.1.351 and B.1.1.7 variants.

Read against the paper, the sample's time point label means: baseline before first vaccination. Samples from vaccinated people were obtained from the UK trials COV001 and COV002, which included a single-blind randomized controlled phase 2/3 trial of AZD1222 (ChAdOx1 nCoV-19) in healthy adults. Trial participant PBMC samples were collected at day 0 and day 28 after the second dose for TCRbeta chain sequencing. The CDR3 regions of human TCRbeta chains were analyzed by immunosequencing. Processing in the source paper ran as follows. Repertoire TCRs were matched against a reference library of SARS-CoV-2-specific TCRs generated with the MIRA antigen-specificity platform. Breadth was defined as the fraction of unique TCRs that were SARS-CoV-2-associated. Depth was defined as the fraction of total T cells that were SARS-CoV-2-associated. Each spike-specific TCR was assigned to its reactive spike region and to a CD4 or CD8 class using the MIRA data. Log10-transformed breadth and depth values were compared by one-way ANOVA with Sidak's multiple comparisons tests. The immuneACCESS repertoire file appears here via TCRdb, limited to in-frame rearrangements. These files lack a portion of the clones; in checked studies, under half of the deficit traces to unresolved V genes, and the cause of the others is not known. That table supplies the V and J calls and clone size; D and trimming were determined from the DNA. In this sample the table shows just over 65,000 clones, approximately 84% of which occur a single time. The ten most abundant clones make up 17% of the sample.

Trimming takes 3 bases off V and 3 bases off J; junction bases not matched to a gene: 8. CDR1 MGHRA and CDR2 YSYEKL are derived from the germline V gene. There are 17 amino acids in the CDR3, from cysteine to phenylalanine inclusive. The retained sequence is limited to the CDR3, 51 bases, with the frame set at the first base. Remarks on this clone: Which antigen it targets is not known. The record has no base qualities; no much larger clone is one base away.

The specimen comprised peripheral blood, sampled on day 0 of AZD1222 vaccination. The rearrangement combines TRBV4-1 with TRBJ2-1; a stretch of 10 junction bases matches TRBD2. This receptor was obtained from an adult in good health. The encoded CDR3 is CASSHAVSSGGYNEQFF. Read as DNA, the sequence is TGCGCCAGCAGCCATGCGGTTTCTAGCGGGGGCTACAATGAGCAGTTCTTC.